This entry is about one T cell receptor (beta chain). Its target is unknown. One end of the junction varies from germline; a read error may be responsible. The germline gives CDR1 LNHDA, CDR2 SQIVND (reference sequence). The CDR3 covers 17 residues. This record comes from a study of CD8+CD57+ T cells in acquired aplastic anemia. Profiles of TCR beta VDJ and CDR3 were generated from a genomic DNA template. TCRdb redid the calling of the reads with MiXCR, one entry per CDR3 protein. The repertoire holds some 280,000 distinct CDR3 sequences, 56% seen once, with around 7.6% in the top ten. Study observations and caveats: Comparison of patients with controls identified roughly 27 shared CD8+ CDR3 sequences. In CD8+ cells, Simpson's diversity showed no significant difference between patients and controls.

What was sequenced was sorted CD4+, CD8+, or CD8+CD57+ T cells (not recorded which) from PBMCs. This clonotype originated in a human donor with severe aplastic anemia or a healthy control (not recorded which). The gene calls are TRBV19 and TRBJ2-7; 8 positions agree with TRBD1. This CDR3 reads CASSKDGTGGISYEQHF. DNA of the CDR3: TGTGCTAGTAGTAAGGACGGGACAGGAGGCATCTCCTACGAGCAGCACTTC.